This is a list of T cell receptor beta chains from one sample in a study of beta chain features in type 1 diabetes. The repertoire was sequenced with immunoSEQ multiplex PCR; TCRdb's copy has only in-frame clones and lacks some. The profile shows hundreds of thousands of clones, less than 20% of them singletons. Input material: naive CD4+ T cells from blood. The source of these receptors is a man between 18 and 35 years old in good health. Each CDR3 is given with its conserved first and last residue. The D gene is left open where the match is weak. Clone size is stated in some rows and not others, as once, few, many or a class when expanded.

j_call,v_call,clone_size,d_call,cdr3_aa,cdr3_nt
TRBJ2-7,TRBV25-1,few,-,CASSGLRGYEQYF,TGTGCCAGCAGTGGGCTAAGGGGGTACGAGCAGTACTTC
TRBJ2-7,TRBV7-9,few,-,CASSKDHYEQYF,TGTGCCAGCAGCAAGGACCATTACGAGCAGTACTTC
TRBJ1-1,TRBV18,-,-,CASSPLDRGTEAFF,TGTGCCAGCTCACCACTAGACAGAGGCACTGAAGCTTTCTTT
TRBJ2-3,TRBV7-9,-,TRBD2,CASSLGLAASTDTQYF,TGTGCCAGCAGCTTAGGACTAGCCGCTAGCACAGATACGCAGTATTTT
TRBJ1-6,TRBV28,-,TRBD1,CASLRDRGNSPLHF,TGTGCCAGTTTGAGGGACAGGGGTAATTCACCCCTCCACTTT
TRBJ2-5,TRBV25-1,-,-,CASSAGQSRTQYF,TGTGCCAGCAGTGCTGGACAGAGCCGGACCCAGTACTTC
TRBJ2-7,TRBV25-1,-,-,CASSDGRRISNEQYF,TGTGCCAGCAGTGACGGACGGCGTATTTCAAACGAGCAGTACTTC
TRBJ2-1,TRBV12-5,few,-,CASGLVSMGGYSYNEQFF,TGTGCTAGTGGTTTGGTATCTATGGGGGGCTACTCCTACAATGAGCAGTTCTTC
TRBJ1-1,TRBV28,-,-,CASSDQGGKHTEAFF,TGTGCCAGCAGTGACCAAGGGGGGAAACACACTGAAGCTTTCTTT
TRBJ2-7,TRBV6-5,-,TRBD2,CASSRTSGTYEQYF,TGTGCCAGCAGCCGGACTAGCGGCACCTACGAGCAGTACTTC
TRBJ1-4,TRBV18,-,TRBD1,CASSFDRATNEKLFF,TGTGCCAGCTCCTTCGACAGGGCAACTAATGAAAAACTGTTTTTT
TRBJ1-1,TRBV28,-,TRBD1,CASDGTENTEAFF,TGTGCCAGCGATGGGACAGAGAACACTGAAGCTTTCTTT
TRBJ2-2,TRBV10-3,-,TRBD1,CAIGGQGDTGELFF,TGTGCCATCGGCGGACAGGGGGACACCGGGGAGCTGTTTTTT
TRBJ2-1,TRBV5-6,-,-,CASSLIGVGNEQFF,TGTGCCAGCAGCTTGATTGGGGTTGGGAATGAGCAGTTCTTC
TRBJ2-3,TRBV5-1,-,-,CASSLAPGGPRTDTQYF,TGCGCCAGCAGCTTGGCCCCCGGGGGTCCTAGGACAGATACGCAGTATTTT
TRBJ1-4,TRBV5-4,-,TRBD1,CASSVGGQGWGNEKLFF,TGTGCCAGCAGCGTGGGGGGACAGGGATGGGGTAATGAAAAACTGTTTTTT
TRBJ2-1,TRBV4-3,-,TRBD2,CASSQVPPMLAGGRNEQFF,TGCGCCAGCAGCCAAGTCCCCCCTATGCTAGCGGGGGGGCGGAATGAGCAGTTCTTC
TRBJ1-5,TRBV9,few,-,CASSVGESNQPQHF,TGTGCCAGCAGCGTTGGTGAAAGCAATCAGCCCCAGCATTTT
TRBJ2-7,TRBV7-2,-,TRBD1,CASRGQGLWEQYF,TGTGCCAGCAGAGGACAGGGATTATGGGAGCAGTACTTC
TRBJ2-1,TRBV28,few,TRBD1,CASYIRDRNRPSPYNEQFF,TGTGCCAGCTACATCCGGGACAGGAATCGCCCGTCCCCTTACAATGAGCAGTTCTTC
TRBJ2-3,TRBV4-2,-,-,CASSHGTNTQYF,TGTGCCAGCAGCCATGGAACTAATACGCAGTATTTT
TRBJ2-7,TRBV9,-,TRBD1,CASSRQTGGYYEQYF,TGTGCCAGCAGCAGACAGACAGGGGGCTACTACGAGCAGTACTTC
TRBJ1-2,TRBV28,-,-,CATPRGEPGLNNYGYTF,TGTGCCACCCCGAGGGGTGAGCCTGGGTTAAATAACTATGGCTACACCTTC
TRBJ2-3,TRBV5-4,-,-,CASSLRTASTDTQYF,TGTGCCAGCAGCCTTCGGACAGCTAGCACAGATACGCAGTATTTT
TRBJ2-1,TRBV9,-,TRBD2,CASRSRLAGVNEQFF,TGTGCCAGCAGGTCTCGACTAGCGGGAGTGAACGAGCAGTTCTTC
TRBJ2-5,TRBV7-2,few,-,CASSEEGYTVKETQYF,TGTGCCAGCAGCGAGGAGGGTTACACGGTAAAAGAGACCCAGTACTTC
TRBJ2-1,TRBV6-6,-,TRBD1,CASSYARGTGYEQFF,TGTGCCAGCAGTTACGCCCGTGGGACAGGGTATGAGCAGTTCTTC
TRBJ2-5,TRBV29-1,-,-,CSAEGRRETQYF,TGCAGCGCCGAGGGCAGGAGGGAGACCCAGTACTTC
TRBJ2-1,TRBV25-1,-,TRBD2,CASRERIAGSYNEQFF,TGTGCCAGCAGAGAAAGAATAGCGGGATCCTACAATGAGCAGTTCTTC
TRBJ2-1,TRBV4-2,-,TRBD2,CASSQVIAGGGGLYNEQFF,TGTGCCAGCAGCCAAGTGATAGCGGGAGGAGGGGGACTATACAATGAGCAGTTCTTC
TRBJ2-7,TRBV10-3,few,-,CAIGAIRNRVSPSEQYF,TGTGCCATCGGGGCCATTCGGAACCGAGTATCACCCTCCGAGCAGTACTTC
TRBJ1-2,TRBV5-1,-,-,CASSKDSNYGYTF,TGCGCCAGCAGCAAGGACAGTAACTATGGCTACACCTTC
TRBJ2-5,TRBV7-8,-,TRBD2,CASSHSSGGGQETQYF,TGTGCCAGCAGCCATTCTAGCGGGGGAGGCCAAGAGACCCAGTACTTC
TRBJ2-7,TRBV6-5,-,-,CASSYSQALGQYF,TGTGCCAGCAGTTACTCGCAGGCGCTCGGGCAGTACTTC
TRBJ1-1,TRBV4-3,few,TRBD1,CASSQDLTGANTEAFF,TGCGCCAGCAGCCAAGATTTGACAGGGGCGAACACTGAAGCTTTCTTT
TRBJ2-2,TRBV30,few,TRBD2,CAWRASGVTGELFF,TGTGCCTGGAGAGCTAGCGGGGTTACCGGGGAGCTGTTTTTT
TRBJ2-7,TRBV15,few,-,CATSRASNPEQYF,TGTGCCACCAGCAGAGCTTCTAATCCCGAGCAGTACTTC
TRBJ2-7,TRBV27,once,TRBD1,CASSFDRDRGGEQYF,TGTGCCAGCAGTTTCGACCGGGACAGGGGAGGCGAGCAGTACTTC
TRBJ2-5,TRBV7-9,-,TRBD2,CATFRAGGPKTQYF,TGTGCCACCTTCCGGGCGGGGGGCCCTAAGACCCAGTACTTC
TRBJ2-3,TRBV7-9,-,-,CASLRQGRDTQYF,TGTGCCAGCCTGCGGCAGGGCCGAGATACGCAGTATTTT
TRBJ2-5,TRBV15,-,TRBD1,CATSEGARETQYF,TGTGCCACCAGCGAGGGGGCGCGGGAGACCCAGTACTTC